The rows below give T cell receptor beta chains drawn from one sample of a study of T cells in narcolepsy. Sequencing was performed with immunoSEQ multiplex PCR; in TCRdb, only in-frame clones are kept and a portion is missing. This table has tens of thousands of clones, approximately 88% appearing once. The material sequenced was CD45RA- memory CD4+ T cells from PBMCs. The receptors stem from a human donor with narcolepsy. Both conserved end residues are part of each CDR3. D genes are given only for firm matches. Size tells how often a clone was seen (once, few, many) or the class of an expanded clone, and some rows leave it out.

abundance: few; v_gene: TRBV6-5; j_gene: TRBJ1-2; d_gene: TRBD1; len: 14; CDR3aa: CASRSRDSWYGYTF; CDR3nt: TGTGCCAGCAGGTCCCGGGACAGCTGGTATGGCTACACCTTC
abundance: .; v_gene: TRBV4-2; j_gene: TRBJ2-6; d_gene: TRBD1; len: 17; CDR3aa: CASSQGQGAGGANVLTF; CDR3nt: TGTGCCAGCAGCCAAGGACAGGGGGCAGGTGGGGCCAACGTCCTGACTTTC
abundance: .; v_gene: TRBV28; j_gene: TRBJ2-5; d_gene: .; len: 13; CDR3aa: CASSPRGQETQYF; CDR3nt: TGTGCCAGCAGTCCGCGGGGCCAAGAGACCCAGTACTTC
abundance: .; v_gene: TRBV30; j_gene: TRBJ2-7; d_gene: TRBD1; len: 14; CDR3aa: CAWSPQGASYEQYF; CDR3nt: TGTGCCTGGAGTCCACAGGGGGCCTCCTACGAGCAGTACTTC
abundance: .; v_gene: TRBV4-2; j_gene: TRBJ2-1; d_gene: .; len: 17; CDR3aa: CASSQGSGTRDYNEQFF; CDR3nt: TGTGCCAGCAGCCAGGGCTCCGGGACTCGGGATTACAATGAGCAGTTCTTC
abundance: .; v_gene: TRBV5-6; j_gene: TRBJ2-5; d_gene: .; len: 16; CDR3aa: CASSHWRGTEFETQYF; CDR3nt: TGTGCCAGCAGCCATTGGCGGGGGACAGAGTTCGAGACCCAGTACTTC
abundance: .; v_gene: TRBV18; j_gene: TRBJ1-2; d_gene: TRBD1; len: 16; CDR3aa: CASSPSPRDSNYGYTF; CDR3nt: TGTGCCAGCTCTCCCAGCCCGCGGGACAGTAACTATGGCTACACCTTC
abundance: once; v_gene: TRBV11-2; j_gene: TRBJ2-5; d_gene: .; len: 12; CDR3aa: CASRGRGETQYF; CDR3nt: TGTGCCTCCCGTGGCAGGGGAGAGACCCAGTACTTC
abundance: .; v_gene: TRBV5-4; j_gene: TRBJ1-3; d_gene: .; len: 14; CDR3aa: CASSSIGGGDTIYF; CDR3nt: TGTGCCAGCAGCTCGATTGGAGGGGGGGACACCATATATTTT
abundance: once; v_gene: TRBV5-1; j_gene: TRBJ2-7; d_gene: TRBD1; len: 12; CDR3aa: CASSWDSYEQYF; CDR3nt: TGCGCCAGCAGCTGGGACAGCTACGAGCAGTACTTC
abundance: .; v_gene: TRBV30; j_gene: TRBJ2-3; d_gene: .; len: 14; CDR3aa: CAWRLAASTDTQYF; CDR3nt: TGTGCCTGGAGATTAGCCGCTAGCACAGATACGCAGTATTTT
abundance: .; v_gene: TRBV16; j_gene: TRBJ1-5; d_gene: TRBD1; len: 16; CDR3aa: CASSQGGGGGIQPQHF; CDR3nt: TGTGCCAGCAGCCAAGGAGGGGGCGGTGGGATTCAGCCCCAGCATTTT
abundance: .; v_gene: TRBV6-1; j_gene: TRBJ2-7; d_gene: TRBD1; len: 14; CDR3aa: CASTSGTGNYEQYF; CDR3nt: TGTGCCAGCACCTCCGGGACAGGGAACTACGAGCAGTACTTC
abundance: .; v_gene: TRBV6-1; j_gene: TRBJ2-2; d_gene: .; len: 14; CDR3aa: CASSELSNTGELFF; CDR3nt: TGTGCCAGCAGTGAATTGTCTAACACCGGGGAGCTGTTTTTT
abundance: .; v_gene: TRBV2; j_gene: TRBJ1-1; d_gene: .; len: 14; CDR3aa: CASSAGYGVTEAFF; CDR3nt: TGTGCCAGCAGTGCAGGGTACGGGGTCACTGAAGCTTTCTTT
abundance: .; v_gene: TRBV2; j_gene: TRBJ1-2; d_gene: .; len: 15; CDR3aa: CASSEIRAGENGYTF; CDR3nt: TGTGCCAGCAGTGAGATTAGGGCGGGGGAGAATGGCTACACCTTC
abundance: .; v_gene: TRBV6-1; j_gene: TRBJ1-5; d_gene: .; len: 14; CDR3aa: CASSNRATYQPQHF; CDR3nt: TGTGCCAGCAGTAACCGGGCTACCTATCAGCCCCAGCATTTT
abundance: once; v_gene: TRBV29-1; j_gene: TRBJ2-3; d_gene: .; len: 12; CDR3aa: CSVEWYTDTQYF; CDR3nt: TGCAGCGTTGAGTGGTACACAGATACGCAGTATTTT
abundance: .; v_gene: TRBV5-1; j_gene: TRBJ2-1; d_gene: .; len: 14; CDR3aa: CASSYLSTGYEQFF; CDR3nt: TGCGCCAGCAGCTACCTTTCTACTGGTTATGAGCAGTTCTTC
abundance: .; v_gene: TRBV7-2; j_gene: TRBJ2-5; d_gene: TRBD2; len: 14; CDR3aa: CASSLLAGGETQYF; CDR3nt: TGTGCCAGCAGCTTGCTAGCGGGGGGAGAGACCCAGTACTTC
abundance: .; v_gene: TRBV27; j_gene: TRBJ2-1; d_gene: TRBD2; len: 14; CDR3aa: CASKPGLANNEQFF; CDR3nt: TGTGCCAGCAAACCGGGACTAGCTAACAATGAGCAGTTCTTC
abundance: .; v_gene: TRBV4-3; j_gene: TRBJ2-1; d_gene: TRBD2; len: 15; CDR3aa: CASSQNFAGGNEQFF; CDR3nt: TGCGCCAGCAGCCAAAATTTCGCGGGGGGGAATGAGCAGTTCTTC
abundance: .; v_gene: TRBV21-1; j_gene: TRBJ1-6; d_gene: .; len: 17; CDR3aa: CASPTEGESSYNSPLHF; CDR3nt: TGTGCCAGCCCCACGGAGGGTGAGAGCTCCTATAATTCACCCCTCCACTTT
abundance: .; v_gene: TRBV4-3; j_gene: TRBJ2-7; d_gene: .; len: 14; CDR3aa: CASSQGGQGSEQYF; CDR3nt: TGCGCCAGCAGCCAAGGGGGGCAGGGTAGCGAGCAGTACTTC
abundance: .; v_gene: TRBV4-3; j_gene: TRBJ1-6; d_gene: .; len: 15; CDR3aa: CASSQEGSYNSPLHF; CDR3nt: TGCGCCAGCAGCCAAGAGGGTTCCTATAATTCACCCCTCCACTTT
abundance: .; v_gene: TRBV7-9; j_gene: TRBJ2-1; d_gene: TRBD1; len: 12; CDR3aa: CASSFKGAGQFF; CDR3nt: TGTGCCAGCAGCTTTAAGGGGGCGGGGCAGTTCTTC
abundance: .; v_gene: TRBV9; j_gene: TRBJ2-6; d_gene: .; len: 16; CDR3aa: CASSVTQGSGANVLTF; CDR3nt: TGTGCCAGCAGCGTAACGCAGGGTTCTGGGGCCAACGTCCTGACTTTC
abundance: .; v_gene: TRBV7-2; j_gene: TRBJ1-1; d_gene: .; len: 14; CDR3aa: CASSLLGQNTEAFF; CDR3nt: TGTGCCAGCAGCCTACTGGGACAGAACACTGAAGCTTTCTTT
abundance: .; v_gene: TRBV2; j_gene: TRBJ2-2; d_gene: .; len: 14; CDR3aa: CASRGPLYTGELFF; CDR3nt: TGTGCCAGCAGGGGACCGCTCTACACCGGGGAGCTGTTTTTT
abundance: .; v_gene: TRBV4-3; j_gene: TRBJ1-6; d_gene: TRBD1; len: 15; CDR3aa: CASSQNRGNNSPLHF; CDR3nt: TGCGCCAGCAGCCAAAACAGGGGGAACAATTCACCCCTCCACTTT
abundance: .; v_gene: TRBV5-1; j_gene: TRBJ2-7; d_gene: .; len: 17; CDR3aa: CASSPQGAAGGLYEQYF; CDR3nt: TGCGCCAGCAGCCCGCAGGGGGCGGCGGGAGGCCTCTACGAGCAGTACTTC
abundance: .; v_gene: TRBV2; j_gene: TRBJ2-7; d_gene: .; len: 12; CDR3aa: CASSEMSLEQYF; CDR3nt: TGTGCCAGCAGTGAAATGTCTCTCGAGCAGTACTTC